Listed below are T cell receptor beta chains from one sample, sequenced in a study of cytomegalovirus exposure and HLA in healthy donors. Profiling relied on immunoSEQ multiplex PCR, and the TCRdb table lists in-frame clones only, not all of them. The repertoire holds over 150,000 clones, with about 71% as singletons. Sequencing used PBMCs. The source of these receptors is a man aged 45-65 years in good health and CMV-seronegative. CDR3s include the opening cysteine and the closing phenylalanine or tryptophan. Fields, in order: J gene, V gene, D gene, CDR3 DNA, CDR3 protein. A D gene is named only where the DNA matches it firmly.

j_gene: TRBJ1-1; v_gene: TRBV19; d_gene: -; CDR3nt: TGTGCCTCCGTATTTGGGGGGAGGAACACTGAAGATTTCTTT; CDR3aa: CASVFGGRNTEDFF
j_gene: TRBJ2-5; v_gene: TRBV20-1; d_gene: -; CDR3nt: TGCAGTGCTATGGGCCGAGAGACCCAGTACTTC; CDR3aa: CSAMGRETQYF
j_gene: TRBJ2-7; v_gene: TRBV11-1; d_gene: -; CDR3nt: TGTGCCAGCAGCCCTACCGGGCAGGGTTTCGAGCAGTACTTC; CDR3aa: CASSPTGQGFEQYF
j_gene: TRBJ2-2; v_gene: TRBV11-2; d_gene: TRBD1; CDR3nt: TGTGCCAGCAGCGATTACAGGGGGACCGGGGAGCTGTTTTTT; CDR3aa: CASSDYRGTGELFF
j_gene: TRBJ1-4; v_gene: TRBV10-2; d_gene: -; CDR3nt: TGCGCCAGCAGTGAACAGGGTTATAAACTGTTTTTT; CDR3aa: CASSEQGYKLFF
j_gene: TRBJ2-5; v_gene: TRBV20-1; d_gene: -; CDR3nt: TGCAGTGGACAGTCACAAGAGACCCAGTACTTC; CDR3aa: CSGQSQETQYF
j_gene: TRBJ1-2; v_gene: TRBV7-2; d_gene: TRBD1; CDR3nt: TGTGCCAGCAGCCCACCGGACAGGGTCTTCCATGGCTACACCTTC; CDR3aa: CASSPPDRVFHGYTF
j_gene: TRBJ1-3; v_gene: TRBV29-1; d_gene: -; CDR3nt: TGCAGCGTTGAAGAGCTAGCGGACACCATATATTTT; CDR3aa: CSVEELADTIYF
j_gene: TRBJ2-7; v_gene: TRBV6-5; d_gene: TRBD1; CDR3nt: TGTGCCAGCAGTTACAGGACAGGGAATACCTACGAGCAGTACTTC; CDR3aa: CASSYRTGNTYEQYF
j_gene: TRBJ1-2; v_gene: TRBV5-4; d_gene: -; CDR3nt: TGTGCCAGCAGCAGGGGGGGACCTCTCTATGGCTACACCTTC; CDR3aa: CASSRGGPLYGYTF
j_gene: TRBJ1-3; v_gene: TRBV5-1; d_gene: -; CDR3nt: TGCGCCAGCAGCCAGACAGGTTCTGGAAACACCATATATTTT; CDR3aa: CASSQTGSGNTIYF